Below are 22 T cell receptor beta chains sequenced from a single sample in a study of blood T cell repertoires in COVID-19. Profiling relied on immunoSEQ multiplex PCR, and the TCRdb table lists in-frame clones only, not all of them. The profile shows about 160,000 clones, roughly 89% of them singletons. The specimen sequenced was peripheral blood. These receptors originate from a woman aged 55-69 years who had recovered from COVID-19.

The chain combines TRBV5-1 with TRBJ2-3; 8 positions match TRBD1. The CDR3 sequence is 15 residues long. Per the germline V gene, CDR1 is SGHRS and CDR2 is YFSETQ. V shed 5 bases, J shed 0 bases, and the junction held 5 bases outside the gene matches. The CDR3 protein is CASRPRDRSTDTQYF. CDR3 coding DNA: TGCGCCAGCAGACCAAGGGACAGGAGCACAGATACGCAGTATTTT.

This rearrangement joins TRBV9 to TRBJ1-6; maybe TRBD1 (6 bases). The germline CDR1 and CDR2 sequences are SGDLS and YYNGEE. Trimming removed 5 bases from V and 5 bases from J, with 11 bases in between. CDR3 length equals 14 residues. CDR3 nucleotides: TGTGCCAGCAGTGTCAGGGGAGATAATTCACCCCTCCACTTT. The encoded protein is CASSVRGDNSPLHF.

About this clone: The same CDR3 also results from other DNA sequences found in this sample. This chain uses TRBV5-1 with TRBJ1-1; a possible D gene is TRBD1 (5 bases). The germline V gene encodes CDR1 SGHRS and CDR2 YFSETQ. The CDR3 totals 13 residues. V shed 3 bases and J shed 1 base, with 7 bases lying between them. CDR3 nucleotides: TGCGCCAGCAGCTCGACAGCGAACACTGAAGCTTTCTTT. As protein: CASSSTANTEAFF.

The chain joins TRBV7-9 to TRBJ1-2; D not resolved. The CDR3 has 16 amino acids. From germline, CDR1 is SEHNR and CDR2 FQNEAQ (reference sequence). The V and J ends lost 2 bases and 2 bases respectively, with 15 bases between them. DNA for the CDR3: TGTGCCAGCAGCTTAAGTTCCTTTGAGGGAAACTATGGCTACACCTTC. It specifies CASSLSSFEGNYGYTF.

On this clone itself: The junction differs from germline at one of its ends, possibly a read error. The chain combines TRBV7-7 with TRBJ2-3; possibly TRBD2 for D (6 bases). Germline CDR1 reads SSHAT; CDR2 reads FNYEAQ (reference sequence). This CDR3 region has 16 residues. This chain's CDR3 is CASSLGQAGRTDTQYF. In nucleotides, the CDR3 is TGTGCTAGCAGCTTAGGGCAAGCGGGTCGCACAGATACGCAGTATTTT.

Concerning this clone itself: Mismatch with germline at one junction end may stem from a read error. CDR3 sequence: CASSFGGILF. The CDR3 DNA sequence: TGTGCCAGCAGCTTTGGGGGGATTCTTTTT. The V gene is TRBV7-9, the J gene TRBJ1-3; TRBD1 might be the D (5 bases). The CDR3 extends over 10 amino acids. The germline gives CDR1 SEHNR, CDR2 FQNEAQ (reference sequence). The full variable domain, completed using reference TRBV7-9 and TRBJ1-3, is DTGVSQNPRHKITKRGQNVTFRCDPISEHNRLYWYRQTLGQGPEFLTYFQNEAQLEKSRLLSDRFSAERPKGSFSTLEIQRTEQGDSAMYLCASSFGGILFGEGSWLTVV.

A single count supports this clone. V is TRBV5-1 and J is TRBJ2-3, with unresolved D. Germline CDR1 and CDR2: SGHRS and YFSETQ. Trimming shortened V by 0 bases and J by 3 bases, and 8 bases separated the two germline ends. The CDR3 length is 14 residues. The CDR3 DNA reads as TGCGCCAGCAGCTTGGCCGTCCAGACAGATACGCAGTATTTT. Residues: CASSLAVQTDTQYF. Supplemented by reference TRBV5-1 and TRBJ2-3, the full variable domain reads KAGVTQTPRYLIKTRGQQVTLSCSPISGHRSVSWYQQTPGQGLQFLFEYFSETQRNKGNFPGRFSGRQFSNSRSEMNVSTLELGDSALYLCASSLAVQTDTQYFGPGTRLTVL.

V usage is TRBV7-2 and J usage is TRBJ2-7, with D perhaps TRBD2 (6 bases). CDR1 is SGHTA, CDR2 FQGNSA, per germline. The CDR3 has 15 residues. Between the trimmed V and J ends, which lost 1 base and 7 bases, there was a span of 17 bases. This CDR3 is CASSLGVIASVEQYF. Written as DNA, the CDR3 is TGTGCCAGCAGCTTAGGGGTAATAGCTAGCGTTGAGCAGTACTTC.

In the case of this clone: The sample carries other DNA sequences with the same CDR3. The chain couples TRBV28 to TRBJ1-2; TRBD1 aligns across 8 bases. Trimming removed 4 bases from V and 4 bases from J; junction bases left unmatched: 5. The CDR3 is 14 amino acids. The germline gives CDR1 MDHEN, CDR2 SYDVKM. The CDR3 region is CASSSTGGGYGYTF. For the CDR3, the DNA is TGTGCCAGCAGTTCTACAGGGGGAGGCTATGGCTACACCTTC.

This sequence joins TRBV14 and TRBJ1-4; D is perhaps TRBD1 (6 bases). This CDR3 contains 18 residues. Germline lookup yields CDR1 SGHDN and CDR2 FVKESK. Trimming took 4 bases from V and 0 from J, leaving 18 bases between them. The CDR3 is CASSLGHRQRSTNEKLFF. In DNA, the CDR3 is TGTGCCAGCAGCCTGGGACACCGCCAACGGTCAACTAATGAAAAACTGTTTTTT. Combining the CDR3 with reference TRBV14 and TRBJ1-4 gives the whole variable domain EAGVTQFPSHSVIEKGQTVTLRCDPISGHDNLYWYRRVMGKEIKFLLHFVKESKQDESGMPNNRFLAERTGGTYSTLKVQPAELEDSGVYFCASSLGHRQRSTNEKLFFGSGTQLSVL.

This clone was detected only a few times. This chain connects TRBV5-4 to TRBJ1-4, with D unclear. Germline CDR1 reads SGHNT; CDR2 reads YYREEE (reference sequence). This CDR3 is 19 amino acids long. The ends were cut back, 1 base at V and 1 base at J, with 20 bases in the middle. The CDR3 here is CASSLSTHPDGGTNEKLFF. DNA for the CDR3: TGTGCCAGCAGCTTGTCGACCCATCCGGACGGAGGAACTAATGAAAAACTGTTTTTT. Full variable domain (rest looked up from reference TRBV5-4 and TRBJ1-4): ETGVTQSPTHLIKTRGQQVTLRCSSQSGHNTVSWYQQALGQGPQFIFQYYREEENGRGNFPPRFSGLQFPNYSSELNVNALELDDSALYLCASSLSTHPDGGTNEKLFFGSGTQLSVL.

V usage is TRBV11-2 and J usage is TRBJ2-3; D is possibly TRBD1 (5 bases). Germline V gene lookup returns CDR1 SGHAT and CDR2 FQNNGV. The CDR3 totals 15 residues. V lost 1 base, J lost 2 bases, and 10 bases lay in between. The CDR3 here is CASSLGGYPTDTQYF. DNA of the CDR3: TGTGCCAGCAGCTTAGGGGGCTACCCCACAGATACGCAGTATTTT.

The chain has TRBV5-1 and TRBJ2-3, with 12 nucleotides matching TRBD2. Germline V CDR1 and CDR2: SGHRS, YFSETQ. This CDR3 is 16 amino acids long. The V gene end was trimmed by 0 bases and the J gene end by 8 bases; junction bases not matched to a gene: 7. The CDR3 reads CASSLELAGGVGTQYF. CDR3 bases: TGCGCCAGCAGCTTGGAACTAGCGGGGGGAGTGGGTACGCAGTATTTT. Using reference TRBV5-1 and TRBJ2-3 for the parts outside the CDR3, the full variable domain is KAGVTQTPRYLIKTRGQQVTLSCSPISGHRSVSWYQQTPGQGLQFLFEYFSETQRNKGNFPGRFSGRQFSNSRSEMNVSTLELGDSALYLCASSLELAGGVGTQYFGPGTRLTVL.

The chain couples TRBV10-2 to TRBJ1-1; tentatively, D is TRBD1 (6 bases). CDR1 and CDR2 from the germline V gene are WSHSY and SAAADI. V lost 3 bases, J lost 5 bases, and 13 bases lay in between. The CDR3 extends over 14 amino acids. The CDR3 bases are TGCGCCAGCAGTGACAAAGGGGGGGTGACTGAAGCTTTCTTT. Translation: CASSDKGGVTEAFF.

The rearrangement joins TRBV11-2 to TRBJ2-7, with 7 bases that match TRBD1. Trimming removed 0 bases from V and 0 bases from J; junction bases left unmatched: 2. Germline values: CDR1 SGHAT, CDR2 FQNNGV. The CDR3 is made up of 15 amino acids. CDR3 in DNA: TGTGCCAGCAGCTTAGACAGGGGGAGCTCCTACGAGCAGTACTTC. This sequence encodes CASSLDRGSSYEQYF.

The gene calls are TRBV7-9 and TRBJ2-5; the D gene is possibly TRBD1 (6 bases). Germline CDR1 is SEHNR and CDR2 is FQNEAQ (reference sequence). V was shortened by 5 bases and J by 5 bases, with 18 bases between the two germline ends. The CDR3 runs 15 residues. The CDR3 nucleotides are TGTGCCAGCAGCCTTACAGGGTATCCTTGGGAGACCCAGTACTTC. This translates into CASSLTGYPWETQYF.

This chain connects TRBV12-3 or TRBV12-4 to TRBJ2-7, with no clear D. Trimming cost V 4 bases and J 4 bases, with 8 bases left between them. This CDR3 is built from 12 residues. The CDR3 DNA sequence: TGTGCCAGCAGTTCCAACTCATACGAGCAGTACTTC. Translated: CASSSNSYEQYF.

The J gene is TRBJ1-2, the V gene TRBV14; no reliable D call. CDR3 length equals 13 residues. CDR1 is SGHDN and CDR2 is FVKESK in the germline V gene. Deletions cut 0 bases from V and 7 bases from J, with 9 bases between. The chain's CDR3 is CASSQDRRAGYTF. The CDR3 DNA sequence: TGTGCCAGCAGCCAAGATCGAAGAGCTGGCTACACCTTC. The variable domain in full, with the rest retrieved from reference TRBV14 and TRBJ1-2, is EAGVTQFPSHSVIEKGQTVTLRCDPISGHDNLYWYRRVMGKEIKFLLHFVKESKQDESGMPNNRFLAERTGGTYSTLKVQPAELEDSGVYFCASSQDRRAGYTFGSGTRLTVV.

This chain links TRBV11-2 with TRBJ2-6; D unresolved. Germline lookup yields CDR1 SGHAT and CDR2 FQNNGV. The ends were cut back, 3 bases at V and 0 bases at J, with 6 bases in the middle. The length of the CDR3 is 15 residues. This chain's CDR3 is CASSFGRSGANVLTF. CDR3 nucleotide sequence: TGTGCCAGCAGCTTTGGCCGCTCTGGGGCCAACGTCCTGACTTTC.

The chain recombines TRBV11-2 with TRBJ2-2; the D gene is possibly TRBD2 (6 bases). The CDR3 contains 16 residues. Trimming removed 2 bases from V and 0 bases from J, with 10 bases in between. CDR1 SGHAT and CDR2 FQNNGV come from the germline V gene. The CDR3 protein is CASSLHAGSNTGELFF. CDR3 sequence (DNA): TGTGCCAGCAGCTTACATGCGGGGTCGAACACCGGGGAGCTGTTTTTT. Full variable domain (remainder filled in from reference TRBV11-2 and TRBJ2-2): EAGVAQSPRYKIIEKRQSVAFWCNPISGHATLYWYQQILGQGPKLLIQFQNNGVVDDSQLPKDRFSAERLKGVDSTLKIQPAKLEDSAVYLCASSLHAGSNTGELFFGEGSRLTVL.

The CDR3 sequence is CASNLQGPGELFF. The DNA for the CDR3 is TGTGCCAGCAACCTACAGGGTCCCGGGGAGCTGTTTTTT. The chain combines TRBV12-3 or TRBV12-4 with TRBJ2-2, with D possibly matching TRBD1 (6 bases). V lost 7 bases, J lost 6 bases, and 12 bases lay in between. The length of the CDR3 is 13 residues.

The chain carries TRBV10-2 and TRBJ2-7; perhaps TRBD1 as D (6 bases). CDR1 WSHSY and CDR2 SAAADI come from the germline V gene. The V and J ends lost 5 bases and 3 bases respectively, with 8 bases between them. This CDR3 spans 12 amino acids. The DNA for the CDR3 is TGCGCCAGCAGTCCCAGGGGCTACGAGCAGTACTTC. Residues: CASSPRGYEQYF.